The 31 T cell receptor beta chains presented below share a single source sample, sequenced in a study of blood T cell repertoires in COVID-19. Generated by immunoSEQ multiplex PCR, the TCRdb table keeps only in-frame clones and is missing some. This table has about 150,000 clones, 80% to 90% appearing once. The sequenced material came from peripheral blood. The receptors shown here come from a man in his sixties or seventies with acute or convalescent COVID-19.

The chain links TRBV7-7 to TRBJ2-7; 10 bases fit TRBD2. Germline assignment: CDR1 SSHAT and CDR2 FNYEAQ (reference sequence). The CDR3 runs to 12 residues. The DNA for the CDR3 is TGTGCTACCGGGACTAGCGTATACGAGCAGTACTTC. Its protein is CATGTSVYEQYF.

V usage is TRBV5-1 and J usage is TRBJ1-4; a possible D gene is TRBD1 (5 bases). The CDR3 is made up of 16 amino acids. Germline loops: CDR1 SGHRS, CDR2 YFSETQ. The V and J ends lost 4 bases and 3 bases respectively, with 16 bases between them. The CDR3 reads CASSKDPPGPNEKLFF. The CDR3 DNA reads as TGCGCCAGCAGCAAGGACCCGCCAGGGCCTAATGAAAAACTGTTTTTT.

This chain connects TRBV12-5 to TRBJ1-5, with a possible D match to TRBD1 (5 bases). V shed 7 bases and J shed 7 bases, with 14 bases lying between them. CDR3 length: 13 amino acids. Germline V gene sequence: CDR1 LGHNT, CDR2 FRNRAP. In nucleotides, the CDR3 is TGTGCTAGTGCTTCTTCGGGGGGGCAGCCCCAGCATTTT. It encodes CASASSGGQPQHF.

This chain connects TRBV5-1 to TRBJ2-5; 7 nucleotides match TRBD1. Germline CDR1 and CDR2: SGHRS and YFSETQ. The CDR3 extends over 14 amino acids. J lost 4 bases, V lost 4 bases, and 7 bases had no gene match. The CDR3 is CASSVTGLGETQYF. CDR3 in DNA: TGCGCCAGCAGCGTGACAGGGCTGGGAGAGACCCAGTACTTC.

This clone was observed once. The rearrangement links TRBV10-2 to TRBJ2-5; 11 positions agree with TRBD2. The CDR3 spans 13 residues. Germline CDR1 and CDR2: WSHSY and SAAADI. After removal of 9 bases from V and 5 bases from J, the junction contained 5 bases not matched to a gene. The CDR3 here is CASSGRVGETQYF. Written as DNA, the CDR3 is TGCGCCAGTAGCGGGAGGGTGGGGGAGACCCAGTACTTC.

The chain recombines TRBV29-1 with TRBJ2-4; the match to TRBD2 covers 10 bases. The CDR3 contains 18 residues. The V gene's germline CDR1 is SQVTM and CDR2 ANQGSEA. Trimming removed 6 bases from V and 2 bases from J; junction bases left unmatched: 16. The CDR3 protein is CSVLPRAGTSATKNIQYF. The CDR3 DNA follows: TGCAGCGTGCTACCTCGTGCCGGGACTAGCGCAACCAAAAACATTCAGTACTTC.

This sequence joins TRBV24-1 and TRBJ2-2; TRBD1 agrees at 7 bases. The V gene end was trimmed by 1 base and the J gene end by 2 bases; junction bases not matched to a gene: 9. The V gene's germline CDR1 is KGHDR and CDR2 SFDVKD. This CDR3 is 18 amino acids long. The DNA for the CDR3 is TGTGCCACCAGTGATTTTTCGGGACAGAGAAGTAACACCGGGGAGCTGTTTTTT. Translation gives CATSDFSGQRSNTGELFF.

CDR3 nucleotide sequence: TGTGCCAGCAGTGGGGCGGGAGTGGGCACAGATACGCAGTATTTT. Protein: CASSGAGVGTDTQYF. The chain is built from TRBV2 and TRBJ2-3; 7 bases agree with TRBD2. This CDR3 region has 15 residues. V was pared by 4 bases and J by 1 base, with 5 bases of the junction left unmatched. The germline gives CDR1 SNHLY, CDR2 FYNNEI.

This chain links TRBV9 with TRBJ2-3; 12 bases fit TRBD2. The CDR3 has 17 residues. Germline CDR1 SGDLS, CDR2 YYNGEE. Trimming removed 3 bases from V and 2 bases from J; junction bases left unmatched: 7. Written as DNA, the CDR3 is TGTGCCAGCAGCGCGAGGGGACTAGCGGGTGTCACAGATACGCAGTATTTT. It is translated as CASSARGLAGVTDTQYF.

The chain links TRBV7-2 to TRBJ2-7, with D possibly TRBD1 on 5 matching bases. Between the trimmed V and J ends, which lost 3 bases and 6 bases, there was a span of 12 bases. The germline V gene has CDR1 SGHTA and CDR2 FQGNSA. The CDR3 extends over 13 amino acids. Written as DNA, the CDR3 is TGTGCCAGCAGCTTGGCAGGGCTAGGCGAGCAGTACTTC. Protein product: CASSLAGLGEQYF.

The CDR3 here is CASRGLAGGASTDTQYF. DNA for the CDR3: TGCGCCAGCAGGGGACTAGCGGGAGGCGCTAGCACAGATACGCAGTATTTT. The rearrangement joins TRBV5-1 to TRBJ2-3, with 15 positions matching TRBD2. Germline values: CDR1 SGHRS, CDR2 YFSETQ. The CDR3 has 17 amino acids. V lost 5 bases to trimming and J lost 0 bases; unmatched junction nucleotides: 4.

The chain is built from TRBV4-1 and TRBJ1-5, with no clear D. CDR1 and CDR2 (germline): MGHRA, YSYEKL. The ends were cut back, 0 bases at V and 0 bases at J, with 12 bases in the middle. The length of the CDR3 is 17 residues. Here the CDR3 DNA reads TGCGCCAGCAGCCAAGAAGTCAGTGACTATAGCAATCAGCCCCAGCATTTT. Its protein product is CASSQEVSDYSNQPQHF.

The V call is TRBV28, the J call TRBJ2-3, with a tentative D call TRBD1 (7 bases). Germline loops: CDR1 MDHEN, CDR2 SYDVKM. Trimming took off 6 bases at V and 0 bases at J, with 16 bases between the two ends. The CDR3 covers 16 residues. The CDR3 reads CASSPSGGSSTDTQYF. The DNA for the CDR3 is TGTGCCAGCAGCCCCTCAGGGGGGTCTAGCACAGATACGCAGTATTTT.

The chain joins TRBV30 to TRBJ1-4, with D perhaps TRBD1 (5 bases). Germline CDR1 and CDR2: GTSNPN and SVGIG (reference sequence). The CDR3 spans 14 residues. V was clipped by 3 bases and J by 6 bases, with 14 bases between them. This chain's CDR3 is CAWSLGVGDEKLFF. The CDR3 bases are TGTGCCTGGAGCCTAGGGGTGGGTGATGAAAAACTGTTTTTT.

This chain joins TRBV5-1 and TRBJ1-1; TRBD1 agrees at 7 bases. Per the germline V gene, CDR1 is SGHRS and CDR2 is YFSETQ. V shed 4 bases, J shed 7 bases, and the junction held 4 bases outside the gene matches. The CDR3 consists of 12 residues. The CDR3 sequence is CASSPDRIEAFF. CDR3 DNA: TGCGCCAGCAGCCCGGACAGGATTGAAGCTTTCTTT.

The V gene is TRBV15, the J gene TRBJ2-2; tentative D call: TRBD2 (5 bases). The germline CDR1 and CDR2 sequences are LNHNV and YYDKDF (reference sequence). Trimming removed 0 bases at V and 7 bases at J, with 9 bases between. The CDR3 has 14 residues. The CDR3 here is CATSRDRAGGELFF. The CDR3 DNA follows: TGTGCCACCAGCAGAGATAGGGCGGGCGGGGAGCTGTTTTTT.

This rearrangement joins TRBV10-3 to TRBJ2-7, with D maybe TRBD2 (5 bases). V shed 2 bases and J shed 4 bases, with 6 bases lying between them. Germline lookup yields CDR1 ENHRY and CDR2 SYGVKD. CDR3 length equals 12 residues. DNA of the CDR3: TGTGCCATCAGTGAGGAGGGTTACGAGCAGTACTTC. This translates into CAISEEGYEQYF.

The genes are TRBV28 and TRBJ2-5; D is perhaps TRBD2 (5 bases). V gave up 4 bases and J gave up 9 bases, with 12 bases separating them. The germline CDR1 and CDR2 sequences are MDHEN and SYDVKM. CDR3 length: 12 amino acids. CDR3 DNA sequence: TGTGCCAGCAGTTACCCTCCAGCGGCCCAGTACTTC. Residues: CASSYPPAAQYF.

The V call is TRBV2, the J call TRBJ1-1; unclear D gene. Trimming took off 4 bases at V and 4 bases at J, with 13 bases between the two ends. This CDR3 is built from 14 residues. Germline V lookup: CDR1 SNHLY, CDR2 FYNNEI. The CDR3 DNA follows: TGTGCCAGCAGTGTAGCCTCACCGAGCACTGAAGCTTTCTTT. Protein: CASSVASPSTEAFF.

This clone was recorded only once. The chain combines TRBV18 with TRBJ1-1, with TRBD1 matching over 8 bases. Trimming cost V 3 bases and J 7 bases; bases outside gene matches: 7. CDR3 size: 14 residues. Germline CDR1 and CDR2: KGHSH and LQKENI. The CDR3 sequence: CASSPYDRGGEAFF. The CDR3 nucleotides are TGTGCCAGCTCACCTTACGACAGGGGAGGTGAAGCTTTCTTT. Full variable domain (rest looked up from reference TRBV18 and TRBJ1-1): NAGVMQNPRHLVRRRGQEARLRCSPMKGHSHVYWYRQLPEEGLKFMVYLQKENIIDESGMPKERFSAEFPKEGPSILRIQQVVRGDSAAYFCASSPYDRGGEAFFGQGTRLTVV.

V is TRBV7-8 and J is TRBJ2-2; 12 nucleotides align to TRBD2. The CDR3 is 17 residues long. Per germline, CDR1 SGHVS and CDR2 FQNEAQ. Trimming removed 2 bases from V and 5 bases from J; junction bases left unmatched: 6. The CDR3 loop is CASSLRLAGGGTGELFF. As DNA, the CDR3 is TGTGCCAGCAGCTTACGGCTAGCGGGAGGGGGGACCGGGGAGCTGTTTTTT.

The chain uses TRBV10-3 and TRBJ2-7; TRBD1 matches at 12 bases. In germline, CDR1 is ENHRY, CDR2 SYGVKD. Losses at the gene ends were 6 bases for V and 2 bases for J; bases not matched to a gene: 5. This CDR3 spans 15 amino acids. In nucleotides, the CDR3 is TGTGCCATCAGCATCCGGGACAGGGGGCCCTACGAGCAGTACTTC. Translating gives CAISIRDRGPYEQYF.

The CDR3 DNA reads as TGTGCCAGCAGTTCGGTAGGGGGCACCGGGGAGCTGTTTTTT. Amino acid sequence: CASSSVGGTGELFF. The rearrangement links TRBV6-2 or TRBV6-3 to TRBJ2-2, with a possible D match to TRBD1 (6 bases). Germline CDR1 and CDR2: MNHEY and SVGEGT. V lost 4 bases and J 4 bases, leaving 10 bases between the germline ends. The CDR3 consists of 14 residues.

J is TRBJ2-1 and V is TRBV7-9, with TRBD2 identical over 9 bases. This CDR3 spans 18 amino acids. The germline gives CDR1 SEHNR, CDR2 FQNEAQ (reference sequence). With V trimmed by 2 bases and J by 3 bases, 11 bases remained unmatched. CDR3 coding DNA: TGTGCCAGCAGCTTATACGGTCCATCGCGGGAGGGCTACAATGAGCAGTTCTTC. Residues: CASSLYGPSREGYNEQFF. Full variable domain (remainder filled in from reference TRBV7-9 and TRBJ2-1): DTGVSQNPRHKITKRGQNVTFRCDPISEHNRLYWYRQTLGQGPEFLTYFQNEAQLEKSRLLSDRFSAERPKGSFSTLEIQRTEQGDSAMYLCASSLYGPSREGYNEQFFGPGTRLTVL.

CDR3 in DNA: TGTGCCAGCAGTCCCAGCGGGAGTTCAGATACGCAGTATTTT. Its translation is CASSPSGSSDTQYF. This rearrangement joins TRBV28 to TRBJ2-3, with 8 nucleotides matching TRBD2. The CDR3 has 14 residues. V gave up 5 bases and J gave up 4 bases; unmatched junction bases: 5. The germline gives CDR1 MDHEN, CDR2 SYDVKM.

V gene TRBV15 combines with J gene TRBJ1-4; 7 positions agree with TRBD1. After removal of 0 bases from V and 6 bases from J, the junction contained 7 bases not matched to a gene. In germline, CDR1 is LNHNV, CDR2 YYDKDF (reference sequence). The CDR3 consists of 16 residues. CDR3 nucleotide sequence: TGTGCCACCAGCAGAGATGCGGGACAGTACGATGAAAAACTGTTTTTT. Protein sequence: CATSRDAGQYDEKLFF.

This chain joins TRBV18 and TRBJ2-3; 11 bases fit TRBD1. This CDR3 region has 15 residues. Germline values: CDR1 KGHSH, CDR2 LQKENI. After removal of 1 base from V and 5 bases from J, the junction contained 2 bases not matched to a gene. Here the CDR3 reads CASSPQGTGGDTQYF. The DNA of the CDR3 is TGTGCCAGCTCACCACAGGGGACAGGGGGAGATACGCAGTATTTT.

The V and J genes are TRBV7-9 and TRBJ2-2; the D gene is possibly TRBD2 (5 bases). With 6 bases removed from V and 2 bases from J, the gap between germline ends came to 13 bases. Germline loops: CDR1 SEHNR, CDR2 FQNEAQ (reference sequence). This CDR3 is 15 amino acids long. The CDR3 coding sequence is TGTGCCAGCAGGCGGGTTGGGGTCAACACCGGGGAGCTGTTTTTT. It yields the protein CASRRVGVNTGELFF.

This rearrangement joins TRBV15 to TRBJ2-7; 7 bases agree with TRBD2. Germline trimming cut 8 bases from V and 3 bases from J; bases unmatched to any gene: 16. This CDR3 is 16 amino acids long. In germline, CDR1 is LNHNV, CDR2 YYDKDF (reference sequence). This chain's CDR3 is CATSGGRKVNIYEQYF. As DNA, the CDR3 is TGTGCCACCTCGGGGGGAAGAAAGGTAAATATCTACGAGCAGTACTTC.

The genes are TRBV5-1 and TRBJ2-3; D may be TRBD1 (6 bases). CDR1 SGHRS and CDR2 YFSETQ come from the germline V gene. Trimming left V 0 bases short and J 1 base short, with 9 bases between. The length of the CDR3 is 15 residues. The CDR3 DNA sequence: TGCGCCAGCAGCTTGGTCGCAGGGGGCACAGATACGCAGTATTTT. Translated: CASSLVAGGTDTQYF.

This sequence joins TRBV9 and TRBJ2-6; 8 positions match TRBD1. CDR3 length equals 17 residues. Losses at the gene ends were 2 bases for V and 0 bases for J; bases not matched to a gene: 4. Germline assignment: CDR1 SGDLS and CDR2 YYNGEE. The CDR3 nucleotides are TGTGCCAGCAGCGTTGGACAGGGCGCCTCTGGGGCCAACGTCCTGACTTTC. Amino acid sequence: CASSVGQGASGANVLTF.